This TCR beta chain was documented in a study of T cell clones after liver transplantation. Notes on this clone: Its antigen is undetermined.

Only in-frame clones appear in the TCRdb table, and some are missing; sequencing was by immunoSEQ multiplex PCR. The sample carries 72,000 or so clones, roughly 80% recorded once. Findings and caveats of the study: Low donor cell numbers restricted donor-reactive repertoire measurement in two subjects. A significant post-transplant drop in circulating graft-donor-reactive CD4 TCRbeta sequences occurred in most of the 8 subjects.

The CDR3 runs 17 residues. V lost 0 bases to trimming and J lost 3 bases, with 15 bases between them. CDR1 is SGHTA and CDR2 is FQGNSA in the germline V gene. V is TRBV7-2 and J is TRBJ2-1, with D perhaps TRBD1 (6 bases). The receptor was derived from a human patient who received a liver transplant. The T cells may come from the graft donor. This specimen was CD4+ T cells from blood, taken at the 22-month timepoint. The CDR3 here is CASSLAGTNALYNEQFF. CDR3 bases: TGTGCCAGCAGCTTAGCGGGGACAAACGCCCTCTACAATGAGCAGTTCTTC.